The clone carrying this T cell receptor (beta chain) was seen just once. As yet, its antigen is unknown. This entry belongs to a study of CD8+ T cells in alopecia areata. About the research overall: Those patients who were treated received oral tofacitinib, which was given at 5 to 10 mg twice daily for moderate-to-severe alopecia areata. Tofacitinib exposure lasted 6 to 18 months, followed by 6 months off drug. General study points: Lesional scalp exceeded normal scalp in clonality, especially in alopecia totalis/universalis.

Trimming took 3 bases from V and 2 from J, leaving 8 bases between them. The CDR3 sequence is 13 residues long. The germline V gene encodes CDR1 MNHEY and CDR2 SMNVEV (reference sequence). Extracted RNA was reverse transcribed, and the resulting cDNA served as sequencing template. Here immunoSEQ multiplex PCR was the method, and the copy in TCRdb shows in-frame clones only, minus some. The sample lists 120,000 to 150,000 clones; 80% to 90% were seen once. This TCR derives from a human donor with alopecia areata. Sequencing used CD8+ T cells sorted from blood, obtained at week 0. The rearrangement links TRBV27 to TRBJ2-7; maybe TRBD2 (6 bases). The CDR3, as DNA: TGTGCCAGCAGTTTCGGGACTCCCTACGAGCAGTACTTC. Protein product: CASSFGTPYEQYF.